This T cell receptor beta chain was identified in a study of blood T cell repertoires in COVID-19. Background on the study: Some COVID-19 samples were acute and others convalescent; all came from the United States, Italy and Spain.

Adults between roughly 18 and 100 years of age took part from some 25 US areas. Trimming took 2 bases from V and 2 from J, leaving 13 bases between them. The CDR3 length is 17 residues. The germline CDR1 and CDR2 sequences are KGHSH and LQKENI. Using immunoSEQ multiplex PCR, the repertoire was profiled, and TCRdb retains in-frame clones only, with some absent. Of hundreds of thousands of clones in the sample, just under 90% were seen once. The sample comprised PBMCs or T cells enriched from blood (not recorded which). This TCR was recovered from a woman in her twenties or thirties who had recovered from COVID-19. J is TRBJ1-6 and V is TRBV18; possibly TRBD1 for D (6 bases). The CDR3 reads CASSPSAGDAYNSPLHF. In nucleotides, the CDR3 is TGTGCCAGCTCACCATCGGCAGGGGACGCCTATAATTCACCCCTCCACTTT.